This TCR beta chain comes out of a study of T cell repertoires in ileal Crohn's disease. For the study at large: Patients had a median roughly 8-year disease duration, and around 35% were active smokers.

Germline assignment: CDR1 SGHTA and CDR2 FQGTGA. The CDR3 extends over 15 amino acids. V was pared by 4 bases and J by 0 bases, with 2 bases of the junction left unmatched. As to time point: neoterminal ileum biopsy at postoperative endoscopy, about 6 months after surgery. Some clones are missing from TCRdb's copy, which holds only in-frame ones; the method was immunoSEQ multiplex PCR. The table shows 10,000 to 15,000 clones, with approximately 85% occurring only once. The sequenced sample was ileal tissue. The source of this sequence is an adult with Crohn's disease. V gene TRBV7-3 combines with J gene TRBJ2-1; 8 bases are a match to TRBD1. The CDR3 spells CASSSDRGSYNEQFF. CDR3 coding DNA: TGTGCCAGCAGCTCCGACAGGGGCTCCTACAATGAGCAGTTCTTC. The full variable domain, rest sourced from reference TRBV7-3 and TRBJ2-1, is GAGVSQTPSNKVTEKGKYVELRCDPISGHTALYWYRQSLGQGPEFLIYFQGTGAADDSGLPNDRFFAVRPEGSVSTLKIQRTERGDSAVYLCASSSDRGSYNEQFFGPGTRLTVL.